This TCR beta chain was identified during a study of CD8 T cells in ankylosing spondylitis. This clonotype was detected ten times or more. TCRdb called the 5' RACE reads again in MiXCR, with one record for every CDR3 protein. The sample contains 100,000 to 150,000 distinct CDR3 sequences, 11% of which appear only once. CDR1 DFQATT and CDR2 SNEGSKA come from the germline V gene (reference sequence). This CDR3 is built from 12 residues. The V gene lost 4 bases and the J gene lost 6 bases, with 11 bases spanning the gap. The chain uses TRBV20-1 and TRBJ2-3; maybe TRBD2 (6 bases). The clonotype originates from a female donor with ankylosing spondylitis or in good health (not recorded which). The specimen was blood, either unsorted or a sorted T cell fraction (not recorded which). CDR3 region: CSAMPLADTQYF. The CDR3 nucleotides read TGCAGTGCTATGCCCCTAGCGGATACGCAGTATTTT.